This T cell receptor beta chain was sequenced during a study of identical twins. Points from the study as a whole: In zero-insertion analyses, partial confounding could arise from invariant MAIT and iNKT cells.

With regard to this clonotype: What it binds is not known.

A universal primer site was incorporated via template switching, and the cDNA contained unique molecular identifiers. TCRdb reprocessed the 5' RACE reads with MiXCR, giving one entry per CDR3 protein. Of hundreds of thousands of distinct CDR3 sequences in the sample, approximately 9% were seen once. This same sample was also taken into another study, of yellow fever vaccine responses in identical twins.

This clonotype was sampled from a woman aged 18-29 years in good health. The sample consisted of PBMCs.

This CDR3 is CASSQEVRPDTQYF. DNA for the CDR3: TGTGCCAGCAGCCAAGAAGTTCGTCCAGATACGCAGTATTTT. The rearrangement uses TRBV3-1 and TRBJ2-3; D ambiguous. The V end was cut by 0 bases, the J end by 4 bases, with 8 bases between. CDR3 length equals 14 residues. Per germline, CDR1 LGHDT and CDR2 YNNKEL (reference sequence).